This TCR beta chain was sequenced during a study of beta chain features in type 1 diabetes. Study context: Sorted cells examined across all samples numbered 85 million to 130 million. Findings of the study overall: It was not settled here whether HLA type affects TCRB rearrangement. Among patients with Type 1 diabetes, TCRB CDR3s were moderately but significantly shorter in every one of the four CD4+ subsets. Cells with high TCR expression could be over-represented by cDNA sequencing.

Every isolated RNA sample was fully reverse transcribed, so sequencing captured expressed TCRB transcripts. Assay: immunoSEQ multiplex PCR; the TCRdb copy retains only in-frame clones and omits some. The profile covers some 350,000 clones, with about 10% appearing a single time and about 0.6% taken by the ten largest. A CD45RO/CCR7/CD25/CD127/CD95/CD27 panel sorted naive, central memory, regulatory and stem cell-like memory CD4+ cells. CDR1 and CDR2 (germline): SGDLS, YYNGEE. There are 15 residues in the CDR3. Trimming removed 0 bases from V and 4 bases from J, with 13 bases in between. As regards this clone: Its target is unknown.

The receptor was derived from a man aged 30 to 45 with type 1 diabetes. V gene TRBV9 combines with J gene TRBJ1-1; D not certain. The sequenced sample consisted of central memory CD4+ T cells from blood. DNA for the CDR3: TGTGCCAGCAGCGTAGTTTCGGCCCCGGGCACTGAAGCTTTCTTT. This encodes CASSVVSAPGTEAFF. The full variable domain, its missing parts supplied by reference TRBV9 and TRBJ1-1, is DSGVTQTPKHLITATGQRVTLRCSPRSGDLSVYWYQQSLDQGLQFLIQYYNGEERAKGNILERFSAQQFPDLHSELNLSSLELGDSALYFCASSVVSAPGTEAFFGQGTRLTVV.